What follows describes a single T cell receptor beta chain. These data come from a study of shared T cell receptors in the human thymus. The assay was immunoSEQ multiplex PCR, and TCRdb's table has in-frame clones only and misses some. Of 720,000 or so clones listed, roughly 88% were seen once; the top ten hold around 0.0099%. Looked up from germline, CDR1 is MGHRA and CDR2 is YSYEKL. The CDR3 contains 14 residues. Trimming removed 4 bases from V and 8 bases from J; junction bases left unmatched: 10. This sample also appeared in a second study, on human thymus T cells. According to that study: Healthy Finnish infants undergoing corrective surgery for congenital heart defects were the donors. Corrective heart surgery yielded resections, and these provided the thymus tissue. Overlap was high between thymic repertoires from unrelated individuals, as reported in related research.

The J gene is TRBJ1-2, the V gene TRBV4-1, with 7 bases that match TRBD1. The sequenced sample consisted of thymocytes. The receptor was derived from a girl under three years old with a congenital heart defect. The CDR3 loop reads CASSRTGEVGGYTF. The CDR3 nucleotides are TGCGCCAGCAGCCGTACAGGGGAAGTGGGGGGCTACACCTTC.